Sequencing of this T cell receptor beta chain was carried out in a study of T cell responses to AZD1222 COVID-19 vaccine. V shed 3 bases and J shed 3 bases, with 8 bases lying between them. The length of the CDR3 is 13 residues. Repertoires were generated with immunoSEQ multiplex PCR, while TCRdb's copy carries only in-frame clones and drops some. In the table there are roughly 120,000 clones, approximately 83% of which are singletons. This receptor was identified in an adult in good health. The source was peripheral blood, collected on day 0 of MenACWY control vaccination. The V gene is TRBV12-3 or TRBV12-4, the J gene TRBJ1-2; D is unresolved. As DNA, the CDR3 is TGTGCCAGCAGTTTGGTGGATTACTATGGCTACACCTTC. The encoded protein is CASSLVDYYGYTF.